This T cell receptor (beta chain) was observed in a study of T cells after yellow fever vaccination. TCRdb itself ran the 5' RACE reads through MiXCR, one entry per CDR3 protein. The table lists around 250,000 distinct CDR3 sequences, around 5.2% of them singletons. This clonotype was observed a few times. This CDR3 is 16 amino acids long. Trimming stripped 6 bases from V and 3 bases from J, with 20 bases between. Germline CDR1 and CDR2: ENHRY and SYGVKD. This sequence was found in a young man who received the YFV17D yellow fever vaccine. The sample in question was CD4+ T cells sorted from PBMCs, obtained on the day of the yellow fever booster vaccination. The chain combines TRBV10-3 with TRBJ1-1; D is possibly TRBD1 (5 bases). The CDR3 sequence is CAIRGSAGKADTEAFF. CDR3 in DNA: TGTGCCATCAGAGGATCTGCAGGGAAAGCGGACACTGAAGCTTTCTTT.